This TCR beta chain was retrieved from a study of cytomegalovirus exposure and HLA in healthy donors (dated by TCRdb to about 2017). At the level of the whole study: According to an earlier analysis of several hundred of the donors, 150 million to 200 million T cells yielded roughly 110 million unique TCR beta sequences and approximately 300 Gb of sequence data. An early release that covered around 590 HLA-typed donors contained 250 to 350 gigabases of sequencing data and approximately 85 million unique TCR sequences. The genetic ancestry cluster associated with self-reported Caucasian donors included approximately 85% of the roughly 360 genotyped donors. The study aimed to test whether cataloging public T cell receptors could reveal signatures of past pathogen exposure. The study used immunosequencing to profile the T cell repertoires of under 700 subjects and linked those repertoires to cytomegalovirus serostatus. Along with the approximately 700-subject first cohort, a separate validation cohort of around 120 different subjects was used. The study combined high-throughput TCR immunosequencing, statistical association of individual TCRs with disease status, and machine learning to predict cytomegalovirus infection status. A later analysis re-analyzed previously published TCR beta repertoires from roughly 600 donors and added high-resolution HLA genotyping to study TCR occurrence patterns. The later analysis used no new phenotypic data to find candidate immune exposures, relying instead on TCR beta sequences and their occurrence across donors. An earlier analysis of around 540 of the donors applied high-throughput TCR beta sequencing to assess whether each TCR beta V gene segment acted as functional or pseudogenic. Donor age, sex, ethnicity and CMV serostatus were compiled together with the repertoire data. A later genetic analysis took genome-wide SNP genotypes for about 55% of the 666 donors and used that subset as a discovery cohort. Every repertoire in the discovery cohort had been generated on one and the same sequencing platform. Class I and class II HLA loci were covered by the typing at four-digit resolution. The number of donors typed differed by locus, with roughly 629-640 for A, B, C, DRB1 and DQB1, around 500 for DQA1, some 570 for DPA1, and around 460 for DPB1. Several DR-DQ haplotypes were treated as single units for association and clustering because of strong linkage in the cohort. Among some 400 genotyped donors of the cohort, an average of roughly 230,000 unique TCR beta nucleotide sequences was sequenced per donor, of which about 19% were non-productive.

Reading the germline V gene (reference sequence) gives CDR1 SGHNT and CDR2 YYREEE. Unmatched junction bases come to 3, with V trimmed by 2 bases and J by 3 bases. The CDR3, cysteine through phenylalanine, is 15 amino acids long. The entry retains the CDR3 DNA only, 45 bases that are in frame from base 1. Libraries were prepared through the immunoSEQ multiplex PCR assay. For the multiplex PCR, a mixture combining 60 forward primers for TCR Vbeta segments and 13 reverse primers for TCR Jbeta segments was used. Amplification of the CDR3 region of rearranged TCR beta genes was performed with a multiplex PCR assay on genomic DNA. Amplified TCR beta libraries were sequenced as 87-base-pair reads on the Illumina HiSeq System. Turning to the authors' computational methods: A later analysis counted tens of millions of unique TCR beta chains across the 666 repertoires, and 10 million to 11 million of these chains were shared by at least two donors. A nearest-neighbor algorithm error-corrected the raw reads and collapsed the reads into unique sequences, merging closely related sequences to remove PCR and sequencing errors. CDR3 sequences were aligned to IMGT reference sequences to assign V, D and J gene segments. For a sequence to be retained, a match of at least six nucleotides was required to both a V gene segment and a J gene segment. Rearrangements were classified as productive when the CDR3 lacked stop codons and remained in frame with V and J, and all other rearrangements were classified as non-productive. Following IMGT convention, CDR3 was defined as the stretch from the second conserved V-encoded cysteine up to the conserved J-encoded phenylalanine. In an earlier analysis of roughly 580 of the donors, sequences lacking an unambiguous match to a single V gene segment were excluded. An earlier analysis of about 590 of the donors classified V segments as functional when productive rearrangements were above 56.7% and as segregating when the standard deviation between donors was above 5%. A statistical classification framework was developed to diagnose cytomegalovirus status using the catalog of TCR beta chain sequences. A later analysis assigned V and J genes by comparing TCR nucleotide sequences with IMGT/GENE-DB human TR gene sequences. In a later analysis, CDR3 sequences and most-parsimonious VDJ recombination scenarios were assigned using the TCRdist pipeline. In a later analysis, each TCR beta chain was defined by its CDR3 amino acid sequence together with its V-gene family, and reads lacking a unique V-gene family were excluded. In a later analysis, 450 to 600 highly shared, low-generation-probability nucleotide sequences were removed to address suspected cross-contamination and a sequencing artifact. In a later analysis, a clonal expansion index was calculated for each public chain from normalized within-repertoire ranks of inferred template counts. In a later analysis, generation probabilities were computed with a VDJ recombination model fitted to out-of-frame rearrangements, and the resulting probabilities were checked against IGoR. In a later analysis, hypergeometric tests were used to score TCR-TCR, TCR-HLA and TCR-CMV co-occurrence, with a repertoire-size bias correction applied to TCR pairs. A later analysis estimated false discovery rates by permuting HLA or CMV assignments 20 times. In a later analysis, co-occurring TCRs were grouped using DBSCAN, with TCRdist sequence similarity added in when clustering inside HLA-allele-positive subsets. Repertoires with fewer than 30,000 or more than 120,000 public chains were left out of co-occurrence clustering, as were about five repertoires with anomalous nucleotide sharing. Here the immuneACCESS table is served through TCRdb, limited to in-frame sequences with V and J called. Missing clones are a known gap in these copies; in checked studies unresolved V genes cover under half, and the rest lacks a known reason. That table gives V, J and clone size, and the DNA gave D and trimming. Across this sample there are approximately 150,000 clones, with around 80% seen only once. The ten largest clones capture about 4.4% of the sample.

Points on this clone: The antigen it binds to is not known. No clone much larger than this one lies a single base away; base qualities are absent.

The research as a whole found: A further reported finding was that TCR beta sequences accurately predicted the HLA-A and HLA-B alleles for most subjects in the first cohort. A later analysis reported that several top co-occurrence clusters appeared linked to parvovirus B19, influenza, CMV and Epstein-Barr virus. A later genetic analysis reported fewer N-insertions in productive TCRs among donors in an Asian-associated ancestry cluster than the 666-donor mean. A later analysis found that most CMV-associated TCR beta chains appeared HLA-restricted, with HLA associations seemingly driven largely by CMV exposure. This cohort had only TCR beta chains sequenced, and the lack of alpha or paired-chain data limited which features could be detected. An earlier analysis of around 540 of the donors showed that most TCR beta V segments appeared in productive rearrangements either about 87% or about 30% of the time, which broadly matched IMGT annotations. A few of the identified cytomegalovirus-associated TCR beta chains were confirmed in vitro to be specific for cytomegalovirus antigens. In a later analysis, the rate of TCR association differed among HLA loci, with DRB1 alleles having the most associated TCRs and HLA-C alleles having the fewest. Correlated functional status among segregating V segments might reflect linkage disequilibrium, but an unknown experimental factor could not be ruled out. At a false discovery rate of 0.05, a later analysis linked fewer than 20,000 TCR beta sequences to specific HLA alleles. Immune exposure information for the cohort was limited to CMV serostatus. The earlier analysis of a few hundred of the donors excluded roughly 17 rarely observed V segments, including chromosome 9 orphons, because counts were too low. While some public TCRs were present in many individuals, most TCR sequences turned up only very rarely across donors. HLA typing was unavailable for some donors at each locus, so association tests used only the typed subset. Some IMGT-functional V segments, including TRBV6-2 and TRBV6-3, could not be told apart with the 87-base-pair reads, so those segments were excluded. A group of highly shared sequence variants was considered likely to be a technical artifact of the sequencing pipeline. A total of 150 to 200 TCR beta chains were listed by the study as associated with cytomegalovirus. V-gene and J-gene trimming of TCR beta chains was associated with a missense DCLRE1C variant in a later genetic analysis, and the association was replicated in an independent cohort. The authors suggested that the approach could potentially be generalized to other disease states and immunological phenotypes. Sequencing depth was assumed to be roughly uniform across donors in the presence/absence analyses, though that assumption may not hold. Assigning TCR associations to individual alleles was difficult when HLA alleles, especially DR and DQ, strongly co-occurred. The classifier was reported to diagnose cytomegalovirus status with high specificity and sensitivity in both the original and validation cohorts. In a later analysis, HLA-associated TCR beta chains were found to be more clonally expanded and to have lower generation probabilities than equally common non-associated chains.

The cohort consisted of 600 or so healthy bone marrow donors. Cohort members were all nominally healthy when sampled, although unrecorded immune exposures were likely present. The donor tested CMV seronegative, placing the donor among the 350 or so seronegative members of the cohort. A peripheral blood sample was provided by each donor, and peripheral blood mononuclear cells were used for TCR beta sequencing. The Qiagen DNeasy Blood Extraction Kit was used to extract genomic DNA from the blood cell samples. The receptor chain draws on TRBV5-4 and TRBJ2-7, with 12 bases aligning to TRBD1. The sample taken for sequencing was PBMCs. This clonotype was obtained from a man in his forties in good health and CMV-seronegative. The CDR3 protein is CASSLWDRGLYEQYF. The bases read TGTGCCAGCAGCTTATGGGACAGGGGGCTCTACGAGCAGTACTTC.